The clone carrying this TCR beta chain was seen at least ten times. Its specificity is unknown. Regions amplified from RNA transcripts were the TCR beta CDR3 regions. Primed by the HTBI set, a first-round RT-PCR was run on the TCR CDR3. Each CDR3 protein is one row after TCRdb ran MiXCR on the multiplex PCR reads. This table holds under 250,000 distinct CDR3 sequences, almost 25% found once. V dropped 5 bases and J dropped 5 bases, with 6 bases sitting between them. CDR1 PRHDT and CDR2 FYEKMQ come from the germline V gene (reference sequence). The CDR3 loop spans 11 amino acids. This sample was included in a study of T cells in Graves' hyperthyroidism and ophthalmopathy. Whole-study results and caveats: A model using 13 V-J features told ophthalmopathy apart from stable hyperthyroidism. Expanded thyroid clonotypes (above 0.001) were mostly also found in blood.

Ophthalmopathy cases scored 3 or more on the Clinical Activity Score and 4 or more on NOSPECS grade, with duration below 3 months. Fresh 10 ml peripheral blood yielded PBMCs. V is TRBV13 and J is TRBJ1-2; D gene uncertain. The TCR comes from a woman between 35 and 50 years old with Graves' ophthalmopathy. The sample was blood. This CDR3 reads CASSGVYGYTF. In DNA, the CDR3 is TGTGCCAGCAGCGGTGTATATGGCTACACCTTC.